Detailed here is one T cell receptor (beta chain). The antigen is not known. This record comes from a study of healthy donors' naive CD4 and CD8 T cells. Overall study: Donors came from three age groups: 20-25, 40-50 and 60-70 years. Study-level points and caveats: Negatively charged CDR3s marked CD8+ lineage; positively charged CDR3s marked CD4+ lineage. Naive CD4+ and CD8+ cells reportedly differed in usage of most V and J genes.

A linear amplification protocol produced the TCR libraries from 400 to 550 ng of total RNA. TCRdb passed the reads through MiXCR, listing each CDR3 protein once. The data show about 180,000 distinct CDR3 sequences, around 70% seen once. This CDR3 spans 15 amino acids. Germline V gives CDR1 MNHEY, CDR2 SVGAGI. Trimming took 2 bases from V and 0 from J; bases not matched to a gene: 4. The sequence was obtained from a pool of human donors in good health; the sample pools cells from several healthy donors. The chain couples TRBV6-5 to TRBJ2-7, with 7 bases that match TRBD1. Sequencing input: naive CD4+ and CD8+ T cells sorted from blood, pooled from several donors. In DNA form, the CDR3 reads TGTGCCAGCAGTTACCCAGGGGGAGCCTCCTACGAGCAGTACTTC. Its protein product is CASSYPGGASYEQYF.